The present entry profiles one TCR beta chain with its context. What it binds is unknown. The CDR3 runs 16 residues. Germline V gives CDR1 MNHEY, CDR2 SMNVEV (reference sequence). V was trimmed by 3 bases and J by 4 bases, leaving 16 bases between them. These data come from a study of T cells in Graves' hyperthyroidism and ophthalmopathy. Template material for amplifying TCR beta CDR3 regions consisted of RNA transcripts. Carried out on the TCR CDR3, a first-round RT-PCR used the HTBI primer set. One entry per CDR3 protein results from TCRdb running MiXCR on the multiplex PCR reads. The sample includes around 600,000 distinct CDR3 sequences, more than 14% seen only once; the top ten take 9.5% to 15%. Duration under 3 months, a NOSPECS grade of at least 4, and a Clinical Activity Score of at least 3 characterized the ophthalmopathy patients. Study-wide findings and caveats: The authors' 13 V-J model separated ophthalmopathy from stable hyperthyroidism. The model made its ophthalmopathy prediction, and onset followed a median roughly 6.5 months later.

The clonotype comes from a woman aged 45 to 65 with Graves' ophthalmopathy. Source material: blood. V usage is TRBV27 and J usage is TRBJ1-5; perhaps TRBD1 as D (6 bases). Written as DNA, the CDR3 is TGTGCCAGCAGTTTTGGAACAGGGAACGGTAATCAGCCCCAGCATTTT. This encodes CASSFGTGNGNQPQHF.